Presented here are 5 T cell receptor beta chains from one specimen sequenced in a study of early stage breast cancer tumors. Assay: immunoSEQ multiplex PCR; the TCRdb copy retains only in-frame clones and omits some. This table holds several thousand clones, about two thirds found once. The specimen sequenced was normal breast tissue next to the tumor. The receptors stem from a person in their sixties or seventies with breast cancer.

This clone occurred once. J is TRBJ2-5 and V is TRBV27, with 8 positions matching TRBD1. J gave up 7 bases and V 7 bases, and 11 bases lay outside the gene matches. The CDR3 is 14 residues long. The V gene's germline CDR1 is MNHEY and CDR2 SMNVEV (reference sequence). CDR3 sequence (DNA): TGTGCCAGCATGGGGACAGGCTCAGGTGGGACCCAGTACTTC. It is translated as CASMGTGSGGTQYF.

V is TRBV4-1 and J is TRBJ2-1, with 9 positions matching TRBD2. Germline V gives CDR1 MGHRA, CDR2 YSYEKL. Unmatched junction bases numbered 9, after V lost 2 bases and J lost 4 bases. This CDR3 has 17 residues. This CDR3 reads CASSQLDMGLAYNEQFF. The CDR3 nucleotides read TGCGCCAGCAGCCAACTAGATATGGGACTAGCATACAATGAGCAGTTCTTC.

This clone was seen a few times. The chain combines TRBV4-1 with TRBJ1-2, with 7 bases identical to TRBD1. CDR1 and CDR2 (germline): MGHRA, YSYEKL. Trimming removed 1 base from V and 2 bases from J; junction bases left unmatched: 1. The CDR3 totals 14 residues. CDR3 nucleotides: TGCGCCAGCAGCCAAGGGGGACAGAACTATGGCTACACCTTC. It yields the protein CASSQGGQNYGYTF.

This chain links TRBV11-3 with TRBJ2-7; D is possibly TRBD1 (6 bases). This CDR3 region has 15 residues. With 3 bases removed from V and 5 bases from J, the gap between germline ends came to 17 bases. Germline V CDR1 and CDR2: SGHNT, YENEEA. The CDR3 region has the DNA TGTGCCAGCAGCTTTTCCGGACAGTTGACCCACGAGCAGTACTTC. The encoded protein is CASSFSGQLTHEQYF.

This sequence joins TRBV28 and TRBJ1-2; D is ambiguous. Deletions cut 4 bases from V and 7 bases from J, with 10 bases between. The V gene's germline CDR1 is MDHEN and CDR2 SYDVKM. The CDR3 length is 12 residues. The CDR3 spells CASSSNPGGYTF. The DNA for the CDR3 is TGTGCCAGCAGTTCGAATCCGGGTGGCTACACCTTC.